A selection of T cell receptor beta chains follows, all from one sample in a study of T-cell reconstitution after alpha-beta-depleted transplantation in children. One entry per CDR3 protein results from TCRdb running MiXCR on the PCR reads. This table has about 640,000 distinct CDR3 sequences, about an eighth appearing once. Source: PBMCs, mostly from graft donor cells, taken 360 days after TCRalphabeta/CD19-depleted stem cell transplant. The receptors originated from a male patient aged 5 to 17 who had a stem cell transplant for acute myeloid leukemia, so the T cells may come from the graft donor. Both conserved end residues are part of each CDR3. The D gene is left open where the match is weak. Clone sizes are given selectively: once, few, many, or a class where the clone is expanded.

CDR3nt,CDR3aa,d_gene,j_gene,v_gene,abundance
TGTGCCAGCAGGACCGGGACTAGCGGGAGAGGGACAGATACGCAGTATTTT,CASRTGTSGRGTDTQYF,TRBD2,TRBJ2-3,TRBV12-3/TRBV12-4,many
TGTGCCTGGAGTGTACCGTTGACCTCAGGGTTCACAGATACGCAGTATTTT,CAWSVPLTSGFTDTQYF,-,TRBJ2-3,TRBV30,-
TGCAGCGTTGATCCCGGACAGCCCTACGAGCAGTACTTC,CSVDPGQPYEQYF,-,TRBJ2-7,TRBV29-1,-
TGTGCCAGCAGCCCGGCTAGCGGTCACAATGAGCAGTTCTTC,CASSPASGHNEQFF,TRBD2,TRBJ2-1,TRBV12-3/TRBV12-4,few
TGTGCCAGCAGCGCCGTGGGGTGGGAGACCCAGTACTTC,CASSAVGWETQYF,-,TRBJ2-5,TRBV14,few
TGCAGTGCTAACCGACAGAAACAGCCCCAGCATTTT,CSANRQKQPQHF,-,TRBJ1-5,TRBV20-1,few
TGTGCCAGCAGCTTCCTTCGGTCCCAGAACACCGGGGAGCTGTTTTTT,CASSFLRSQNTGELFF,-,TRBJ2-2,TRBV7-8,few
TGTGCCAGCAGTTTACCTTATCCCTCTAGCGCAACCTACGAGCAGTACTTC,CASSLPYPSSATYEQYF,-,TRBJ2-7,TRBV12-3/TRBV12-4,few
TGTGCCAGCAGCCTTACGTCGACAGGAATAGGCACTGAAGCTTTCTTT,CASSLTSTGIGTEAFF,-,TRBJ1-1,TRBV11-2,few
TGTGCCAGCAGCTCCCAATTCGTGGGAGTTACCGGGGAGCTGTTTTTT,CASSSQFVGVTGELFF,-,TRBJ2-2,TRBV27,many
TGTGCCAGCAAGGACAGAAGCATTACTAACTATGGCTACACCTTC,CASKDRSITNYGYTF,-,TRBJ1-2,TRBV25-1,many
TGTGCCATCAGTGAACCTTTCTTGGAGCAGTACTTC,CAISEPFLEQYF,-,TRBJ2-7,TRBV10-3,many
TGTGCCAGCAGACCCTTAGCGGGAGAATCAGATACGCAGTATTTT,CASRPLAGESDTQYF,TRBD2,TRBJ2-3,TRBV6-1,-
TGTGCCAGCAGCTTCTGGTACGGGGGGGACACCGGGGAGCTGTTTTTT,CASSFWYGGDTGELFF,TRBD2,TRBJ2-2,TRBV11-2,-
TGTGCCAGCAGCCCCGTCAAGGGGAAAGCTTTCTTT,CASSPVKGKAFF,-,TRBJ1-1,TRBV12-3/TRBV12-4,few
TGTGCCAGCAGCTTAAATAGCGGGGCAGAGACCCAGTACTTC,CASSLNSGAETQYF,TRBD2,TRBJ2-5,TRBV7-3,few
TGTGCCAGCAGTTTATTGAGGACAGGGGTGGACCGGGGCCTGTTTTTT,CASSLLRTGVDRGLFF,TRBD1,TRBJ2-2,TRBV28,-
TGTGCCAGCAGTTGGGACTCCCGTGAGCAGTTCTTC,CASSWDSREQFF,-,TRBJ2-1,TRBV6-5,few
TGTGCCAGCAGTTTATACGGCCTAGCGGGAGATCTTAGCCCCTACAATGAGCAGTTCTTC,CASSLYGLAGDLSPYNEQFF,TRBD2,TRBJ2-1,TRBV28,-
TGTGCCAGCAGACCGAGGGACAGTTTAAAAGCGGGTGGTACCTACAATGAGCAGTTCTTC,CASRPRDSLKAGGTYNEQFF,-,TRBJ2-1,TRBV11-2,few
TGTGCCAGCAGTTTCCCGACAGGCCATAATGAAAAACTGTTTTTT,CASSFPTGHNEKLFF,-,TRBJ1-4,TRBV28,many
TGTGCCAGCGGAAGGGGATGGGGGAAAGATACGCAGTATTTT,CASGRGWGKDTQYF,-,TRBJ2-3,TRBV6-1,few
TGTGCCAGCTCCCCGGGCCCCCGCAGGGAACCCGGGGAGCTGTTTTTT,CASSPGPRREPGELFF,-,TRBJ2-2,TRBV5-4,few
TGTGCCAGCGGGCGGGAGAGATACAATGAGCAGTTCTTC,CASGRERYNEQFF,TRBD2,TRBJ2-1,TRBV28,few
TGTGCCATCAGGCGGACAGGGGCCTACGAGCAGTACTTC,CAIRRTGAYEQYF,TRBD1,TRBJ2-7,TRBV10-3,-
TGTGCCACCCCAACCGGGACAGGGGGCCAGGGGGAAAAACTGTTTTTT,CATPTGTGGQGEKLFF,TRBD1,TRBJ1-4,TRBV19,few
TGTGCCAGCAGTGGGGGGGCCCCCTACGAGCAGTACTTC,CASSGGAPYEQYF,-,TRBJ2-7,TRBV28,many
TGTGCCAGCAGCTTAGCGCCCTTAACAGGGAGCAATCAGCCCCAGCATTTT,CASSLAPLTGSNQPQHF,-,TRBJ1-5,TRBV7-8,-
TGTGCCAGCACCCTAACAGGGCCCCGGGCCCAGACGATCGTTAGCTCCTACGAGCAGTACTTC,CASTLTGPRAQTIVSSYEQYF,-,TRBJ2-7,TRBV11-1,few
TGTGCCAGCACTTTTACCATTCGGACTAGCGGGACTTACGAGCAGTACTTC,CASTFTIRTSGTYEQYF,TRBD2,TRBJ2-7,TRBV12-3/TRBV12-4,few
TGCGCCAGCAGCTTGTTTGGGCTAGCGGACACCGGGGAGCTGTTTTTT,CASSLFGLADTGELFF,TRBD2,TRBJ2-2,TRBV5-1,many
TGTGCCAGCAGCCAAGTTAGCAAGGGGATGGTTTCCTACAATGAGCAGTTCTTC,CASSQVSKGMVSYNEQFF,-,TRBJ2-1,TRBV3-1,few
TGTGCCAGCAGTTACTCGACAGCGGGGGTCTCTGGGGCCAACGTCCTGACTTTC,CASSYSTAGVSGANVLTF,TRBD2,TRBJ2-6,TRBV6-5,few
TGTGCCAGCAGCTTAGCGGGGACTGTGGGCACAGATACGCAGTATTTT,CASSLAGTVGTDTQYF,-,TRBJ2-3,TRBV11-2,many
TGTGCCAGCAGTTTAGCTATCGCACTAGCGGGAGGCAATGAGCAGTTCTTC,CASSLAIALAGGNEQFF,TRBD2,TRBJ2-1,TRBV12-3/TRBV12-4,-
TGTGCCGGCTCCAAGGGAACGCGCTCTGGAAACACCATATATTTT,CAGSKGTRSGNTIYF,-,TRBJ1-3,TRBV6-2/TRBV6-3,-
TGTGCCGGAAGACAGAGCTCCTACGAGCAGTACTTC,CAGRQSSYEQYF,-,TRBJ2-7,TRBV28,many
TGTGCCAGCAGTGATCCTGGGGGCCTTTTCTATGGCTACACCTTC,CASSDPGGLFYGYTF,-,TRBJ1-2,TRBV6-2/TRBV6-3,many
TGCAGTGCAAAGGGGGACAGGGATCACTATGGCTACACCTTC,CSAKGDRDHYGYTF,TRBD1,TRBJ1-2,TRBV20-1,-
TGTGCCAGCAGTTACATGTCCGGGACAGGGGGCGGAGGTACTGAAGCTTTCTTT,CASSYMSGTGGGGTEAFF,TRBD1,TRBJ1-1,TRBV6-5,few
TGCAGTGCTAGAGTGGGGACTACGGGAGAGACCCAGTACTTC,CSARVGTTGETQYF,TRBD2,TRBJ2-5,TRBV20-1,few
TGTGCCAGCAGTTATCTGGCTGCCCCCTCCTACGAGCAGTACTTC,CASSYLAAPSYEQYF,-,TRBJ2-7,TRBV6-2/TRBV6-3,many
TGTGCCAGCCTGCCTGAGCCGGGACAGGGAAACTATGGCTACACCTTC,CASLPEPGQGNYGYTF,TRBD1,TRBJ1-2,TRBV12-3/TRBV12-4,few
TGTGCCAGCAGCTCAATTGGACTAGCCCTAGATACGCAGTATTTT,CASSSIGLALDTQYF,TRBD2,TRBJ2-3,TRBV7-2,-
TGTGCCAGCAGTTCCGGGACTAGCGGGAGTGCCGTCGGGGAGCTGTTTTTT,CASSSGTSGSAVGELFF,TRBD2,TRBJ2-2,TRBV12-3/TRBV12-4,few
TGTGCCAGCAGCTTCTTTGTCACCCTATCCGGACAGCCTAGCACAGATACGCAGTATTTT,CASSFFVTLSGQPSTDTQYF,-,TRBJ2-3,TRBV11-2,few
TGTGCCAGCAGCCCCGGGATTAGCGGGAGGGATGAGCAGTTCTTC,CASSPGISGRDEQFF,TRBD2,TRBJ2-1,TRBV3-1,-
TGTGCCAGCAGCGTAGGGAATGAAGAGACCCAGTACTTC,CASSVGNEETQYF,-,TRBJ2-5,TRBV9,many
TGTGCCAGCAGACCGGACAGGGTGAACACCGGGGAGCTGTTTTTT,CASRPDRVNTGELFF,TRBD1,TRBJ2-2,TRBV11-1,few
TGTGCCAGCAGGTCGACTAGCGGGTTACTGTACCAAGAGACCCAGTACTTC,CASRSTSGLLYQETQYF,TRBD2,TRBJ2-5,TRBV12-3/TRBV12-4,few
TGTGCCAGCAGCCATGGGCTAGCCGTAACGGCCGAGCAGTACTTC,CASSHGLAVTAEQYF,-,TRBJ2-7,TRBV12-1,-
TGTGCCAGCAGCCTCGGGGCCTTCTCACCCCTCCACTTT,CASSLGAFSPLHF,-,TRBJ1-6,TRBV12-3/TRBV12-4,few
TGTGCCAGCAGCTTGGTGTACAGGGCGGAGACCCAGTACTTC,CASSLVYRAETQYF,-,TRBJ2-5,TRBV5-6,-
TGTGCCGGCAGTTTAAATATCGGGGCGGGAGGGTCCCCCAATGAGCAGTTCTTC,CAGSLNIGAGGSPNEQFF,TRBD2,TRBJ2-1,TRBV12-3/TRBV12-4,once